The present T cell receptor (beta chain) was sequenced within a study of low-dose radiotherapy and immunotherapy resistance in tumors. Study-wide background: The 200 mg/m2 dose of intravenous cyclophosphamide was given every two weeks, one day before radiation and immunotherapy.

Trimming left V 2 bases short and J 1 base short, with 11 bases between. This CDR3 is built from 15 residues. Germline lookup yields CDR1 SGHTA and CDR2 FQGTGA. Priming of first-strand cDNA relied on TRAV- and TRBV-specific primers (covering alpha and beta chains). Amplification, which lasted around 20 PCR cycles, used a constant-region primer and V-primer adapter to amplify TCRs. A single record per CDR3 protein comes from TCRdb applying MiXCR to the reads. The data show more than 90,000 distinct CDR3 sequences, 20% seen once. Sample time point: after trial treatment. Treatment of the sample: LDRT plus nivolumab, ipilimumab, low-dose cyclophosphamide and aspirin (RACIN trial). Patients eligible had advanced solid tumors without tumor-infiltrating lymphocytes. This clonotype came up many times.

The sequence came from a male donor with prostate cancer. This material consisted of PBMCs, taken after low-dose radiotherapy plus immunotherapy. The rearrangement links TRBV7-3 to TRBJ1-1; maybe TRBD1 (5 bases). The CDR3 DNA sequence: TGTGCCAGCAGCTTAGATGGACATTGGAACACTGAAGCTTTCTTT. As protein: CASSLDGHWNTEAFF.